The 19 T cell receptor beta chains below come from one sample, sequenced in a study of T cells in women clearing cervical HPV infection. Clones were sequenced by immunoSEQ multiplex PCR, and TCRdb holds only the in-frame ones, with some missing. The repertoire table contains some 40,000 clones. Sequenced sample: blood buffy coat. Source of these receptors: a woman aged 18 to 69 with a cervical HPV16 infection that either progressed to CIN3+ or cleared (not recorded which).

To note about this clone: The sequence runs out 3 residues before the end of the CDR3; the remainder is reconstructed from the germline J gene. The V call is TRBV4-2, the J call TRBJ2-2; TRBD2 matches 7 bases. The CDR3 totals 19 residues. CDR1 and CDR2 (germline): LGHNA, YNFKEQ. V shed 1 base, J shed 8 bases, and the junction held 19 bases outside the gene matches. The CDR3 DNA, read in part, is TGTGCCAGCAGCCAAGTGGGAACCCGCGGCACGGCGGGAGCGGGGGAG. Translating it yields CASSQVGTRGTAGAGE. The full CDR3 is CASSQVGTRGTAGAGELFF.

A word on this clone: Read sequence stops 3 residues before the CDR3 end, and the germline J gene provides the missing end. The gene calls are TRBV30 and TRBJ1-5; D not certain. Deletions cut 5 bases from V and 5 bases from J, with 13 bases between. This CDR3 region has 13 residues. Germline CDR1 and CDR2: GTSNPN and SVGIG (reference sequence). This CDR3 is CAWWRAWDQPQHF. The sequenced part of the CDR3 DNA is TGTGCCTGGTGGAGGGCCTGGGATCAGCCC.

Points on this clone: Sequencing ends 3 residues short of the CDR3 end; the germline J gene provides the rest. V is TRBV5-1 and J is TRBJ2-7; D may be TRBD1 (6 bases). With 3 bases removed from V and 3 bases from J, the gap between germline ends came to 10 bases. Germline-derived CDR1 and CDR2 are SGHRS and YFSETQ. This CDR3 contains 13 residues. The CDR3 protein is CASSSEGVYEQYF. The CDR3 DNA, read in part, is TGCGCCAGCAGCTCCGAGGGGGTCTACGAG.

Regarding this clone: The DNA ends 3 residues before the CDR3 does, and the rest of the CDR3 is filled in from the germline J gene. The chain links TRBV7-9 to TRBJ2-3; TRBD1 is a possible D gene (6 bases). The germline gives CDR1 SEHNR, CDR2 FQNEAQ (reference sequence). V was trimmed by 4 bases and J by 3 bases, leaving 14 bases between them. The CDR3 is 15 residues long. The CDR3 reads CASSWIRGRTDTQYF. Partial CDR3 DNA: TGTGCCAGCAGCTGGATCAGGGGTCGGACAGATACG.

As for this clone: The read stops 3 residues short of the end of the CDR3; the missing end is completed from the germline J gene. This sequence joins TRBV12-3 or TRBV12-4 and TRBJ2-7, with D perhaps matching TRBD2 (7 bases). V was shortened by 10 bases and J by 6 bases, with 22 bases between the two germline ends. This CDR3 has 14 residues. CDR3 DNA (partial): TGTGCCACCAGAAGGGGGGGAGGGTTGAGCGAG. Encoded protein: CATRRGGGLSE. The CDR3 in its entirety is CATRRGGGLSEQYF.

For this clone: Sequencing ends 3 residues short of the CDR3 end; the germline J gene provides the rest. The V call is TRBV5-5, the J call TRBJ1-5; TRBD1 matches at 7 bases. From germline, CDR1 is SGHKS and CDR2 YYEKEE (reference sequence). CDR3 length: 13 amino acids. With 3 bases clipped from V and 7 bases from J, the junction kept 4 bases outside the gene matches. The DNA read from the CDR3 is TGTGCCAGCAGCTACAGGGGAGGCCAGCCC. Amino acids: CASSYRGGQP. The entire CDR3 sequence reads CASSYRGGQPQHF. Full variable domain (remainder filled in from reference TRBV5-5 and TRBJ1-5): DAGVTQSPTHLIKTRGQQVTLRCSPISGHKSVSWYQQVLGQGPQFIFQYYEKEERGRGNFPDRFSARQFPNYSSELNVNALLLGDSALYLCASSYRGGQPQHFGDGTRLSIL.

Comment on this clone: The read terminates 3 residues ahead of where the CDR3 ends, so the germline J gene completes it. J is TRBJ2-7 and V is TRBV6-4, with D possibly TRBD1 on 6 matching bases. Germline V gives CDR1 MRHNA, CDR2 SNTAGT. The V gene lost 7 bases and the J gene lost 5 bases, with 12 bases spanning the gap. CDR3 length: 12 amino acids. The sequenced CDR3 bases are TGTGCCAGCATTAAGGGGGTCAACGAG. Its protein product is CASIKGVNE. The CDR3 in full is CASIKGVNEQYF.

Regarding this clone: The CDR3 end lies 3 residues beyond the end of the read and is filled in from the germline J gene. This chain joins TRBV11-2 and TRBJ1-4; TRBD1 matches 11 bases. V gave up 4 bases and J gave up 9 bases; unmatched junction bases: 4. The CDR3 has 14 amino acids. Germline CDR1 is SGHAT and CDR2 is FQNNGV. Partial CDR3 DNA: TGTGCCAGCAGCTCTTGGACAGGGGGCCAAAAA. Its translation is CASSSWTGGQK. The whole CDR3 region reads CASSSWTGGQKLFF.

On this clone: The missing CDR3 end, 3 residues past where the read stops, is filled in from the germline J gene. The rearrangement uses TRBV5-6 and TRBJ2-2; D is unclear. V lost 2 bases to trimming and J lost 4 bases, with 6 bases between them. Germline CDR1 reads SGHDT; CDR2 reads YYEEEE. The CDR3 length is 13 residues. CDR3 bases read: TGTGCCAGCAGCTTCCGACTCACCGGGGAG. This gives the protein CASSFRLTGE. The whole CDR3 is CASSFRLTGELFF.

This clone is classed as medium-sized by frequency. The sequenced part of the CDR3 DNA is TGTGCCAGCGGGACTAGCGGGAACACCGGGGAG. It encodes CASGTSGNTGE. The CDR3, in full, reads CASGTSGNTGELFF. The rearrangement uses TRBV19 and TRBJ2-2; 11 positions match TRBD2. With the read ending 3 residues before the CDR3 end, the germline J gene is used to fill in that end. Germline V gene data show CDR1 as LNHDA and CDR2 as SQIVND (reference sequence). The CDR3 is 14 amino acids. The J segment lost 1 base and the V segment lost 9 bases, leaving 1 base of the junction unmatched.

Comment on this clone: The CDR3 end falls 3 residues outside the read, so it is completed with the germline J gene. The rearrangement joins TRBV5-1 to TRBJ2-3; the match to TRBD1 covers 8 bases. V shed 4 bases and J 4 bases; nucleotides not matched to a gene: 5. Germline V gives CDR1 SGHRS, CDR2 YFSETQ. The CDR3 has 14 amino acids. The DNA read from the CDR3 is TGCGCCAGCAGCCCCGGACAGGGCGCAGATACG. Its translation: CASSPGQGADT. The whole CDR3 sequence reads CASSPGQGADTQYF.

The DNA read from the CDR3 is TGTGCCAGCAGCTTAGGACAGACTGAA. This encodes CASSLGQTE. The CDR3, in full, reads CASSLGQTEAFF. The V call is TRBV13, the J call TRBJ1-1; no clear D gene. The missing CDR3 end, 3 residues past where the read stops, is filled in from the germline J gene. The V and J ends lost 0 bases and 5 bases respectively, with 4 bases between them. Germline CDR1 PRHDT, CDR2 FYEKMQ (reference sequence). The CDR3 sequence is 12 residues long.

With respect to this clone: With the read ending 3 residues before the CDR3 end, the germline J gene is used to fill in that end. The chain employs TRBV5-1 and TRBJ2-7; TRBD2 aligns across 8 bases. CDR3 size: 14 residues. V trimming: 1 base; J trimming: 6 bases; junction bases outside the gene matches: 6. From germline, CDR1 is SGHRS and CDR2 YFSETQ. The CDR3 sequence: CASSLTSGEGEQYF. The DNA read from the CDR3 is TGCGCCAGCAGCTTGACTAGCGGAGAGGGCGAG.

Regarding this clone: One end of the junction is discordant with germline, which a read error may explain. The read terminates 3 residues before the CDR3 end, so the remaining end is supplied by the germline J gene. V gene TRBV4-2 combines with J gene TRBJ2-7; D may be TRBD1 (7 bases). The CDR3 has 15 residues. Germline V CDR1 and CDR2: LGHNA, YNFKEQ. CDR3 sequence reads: CASSFRAGGSYEQYF. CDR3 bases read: TGCGCCAGCAGCTTTCGGGCAGGGGGGTCCTACGAG.

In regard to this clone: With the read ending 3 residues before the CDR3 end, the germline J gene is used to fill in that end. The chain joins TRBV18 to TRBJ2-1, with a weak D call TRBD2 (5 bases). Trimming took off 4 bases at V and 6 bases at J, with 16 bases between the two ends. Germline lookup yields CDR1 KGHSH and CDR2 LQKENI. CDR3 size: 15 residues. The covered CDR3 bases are TGTGCCAGCTCACGAGAAATCCTAGCTGGCAATGAG. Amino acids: CASSREILAGNE. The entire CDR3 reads CASSREILAGNEQFF.

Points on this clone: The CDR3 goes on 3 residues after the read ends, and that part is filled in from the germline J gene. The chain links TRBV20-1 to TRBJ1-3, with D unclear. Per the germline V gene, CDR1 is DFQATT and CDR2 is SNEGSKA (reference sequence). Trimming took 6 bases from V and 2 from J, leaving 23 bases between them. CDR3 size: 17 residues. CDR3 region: CSAVVRLTGLTGNTIYF. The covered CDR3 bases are TGCAGTGCCGTTGTCAGGCTCACTGGCTTGACTGGAAACACC.

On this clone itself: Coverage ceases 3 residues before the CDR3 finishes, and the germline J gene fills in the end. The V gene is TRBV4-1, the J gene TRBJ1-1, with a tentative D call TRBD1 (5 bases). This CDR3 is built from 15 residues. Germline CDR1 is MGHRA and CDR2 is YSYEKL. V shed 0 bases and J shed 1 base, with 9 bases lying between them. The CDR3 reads CASSQDRVPNTEAFF. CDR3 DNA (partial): TGCGCCAGCAGCCAAGACAGGGTCCCGAACACTGAA.

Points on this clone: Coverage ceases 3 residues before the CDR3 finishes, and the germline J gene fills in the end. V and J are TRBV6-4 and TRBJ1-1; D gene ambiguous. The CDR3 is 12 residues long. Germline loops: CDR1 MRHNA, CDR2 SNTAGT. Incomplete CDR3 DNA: TGTGCCAGCATAAGTAGGGCACTTAAA. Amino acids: CASISRALK. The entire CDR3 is CASISRALKAFF.

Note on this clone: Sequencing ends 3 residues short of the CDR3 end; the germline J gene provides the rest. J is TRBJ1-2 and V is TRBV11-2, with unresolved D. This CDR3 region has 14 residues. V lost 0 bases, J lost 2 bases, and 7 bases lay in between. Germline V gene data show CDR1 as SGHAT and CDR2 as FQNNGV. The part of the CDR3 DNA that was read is TGTGCCAGCAGCTTAGACAGACTCAACTATGGC. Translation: CASSLDRLNYG. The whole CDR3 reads CASSLDRLNYGYTF. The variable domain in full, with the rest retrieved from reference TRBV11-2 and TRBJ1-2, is EAGVAQSPRYKIIEKRQSVAFWCNPISGHATLYWYQQILGQGPKLLIQFQNNGVVDDSQLPKDRFSAERLKGVDSTLKIQPAKLEDSAVYLCASSLDRLNYGYTFGSGTRLTVV.